These T cell receptor beta chains were read from a single sample in a study of CD8+ T cells in alopecia areata. TCRdb's copy holds only in-frame clones and misses some; the assay was immunoSEQ multiplex PCR. Counted here are some 100,000 clones, 58% occurring once; the ten biggest clones make up about 31%. This specimen was CD8+ T cells sorted from blood, taken at week 4, from a patient treated with tofacitinib. These receptors originate from a human donor with alopecia areata. CDR3s include the opening cysteine and the closing phenylalanine or tryptophan. D genes are given only for firm matches. The size of a clone is reported for some rows only, either as once, few or many, or as a class for expanded clones.

cdr3_nt cdr3_aa j_call v_call d_call clone_size
TGCAGCGTGAGCCTCAGGGAAAGGAGGAGCTACGAGCAGTACTTC CSVSLRERRSYEQYF TRBJ2-7 TRBV29-1 . few
TGCAGCGCCGGACATCTAAACACTGAAGCTTTCTTT CSAGHLNTEAFF TRBJ1-1 TRBV29-1 . .
TGTGCCTGGAACCCGAGCGGGGGGCCTGGCATCGAGCAGTACTTC CAWNPSGGPGIEQYF TRBJ2-7 TRBV30 TRBD2 .
TGTGCCACCAGCTCCCCGAGCGCCGAAATCTTC CATSSPSAEIF TRBJ2-1 TRBV15 . .
TGCGCCAGCAGCCAAGAAGGAGGGGGAGCAGCCTCCTACGAGCAGTACTTC CASSQEGGGAASYEQYF TRBJ2-7 TRBV4-1 . few
TGTGCCAGCAGTCTCAGGGGACTCTACAATGAGCAGTTCTTC CASSLRGLYNEQFF TRBJ2-1 TRBV2 . .
TGCAGCGTGGGAGGGGGCAGCCGCTACGAGCAGTACTTC CSVGGGSRYEQYF TRBJ2-7 TRBV29-1 . .
TGTGCCAGCAGCTTAGGTGCAGGGGCGAATTCACCCCTCCACTTT CASSLGAGANSPLHF TRBJ1-6 TRBV7-2 . .
TGTGCCAGTCAACCCACCGGGACAAGGGGCTACACCTTC CASQPTGTRGYTF TRBJ1-2 TRBV28 . .
TGCAGCGTTGGGGGATCTGGCCCTAACTATGGCTACACCTTC CSVGGSGPNYGYTF TRBJ1-2 TRBV29-1 . few
TGCAGCGGTACTAGCGGGGCAAAGTACAATGAGCAGTTCTTC CSGTSGAKYNEQFF TRBJ2-1 TRBV29-1 TRBD2 few